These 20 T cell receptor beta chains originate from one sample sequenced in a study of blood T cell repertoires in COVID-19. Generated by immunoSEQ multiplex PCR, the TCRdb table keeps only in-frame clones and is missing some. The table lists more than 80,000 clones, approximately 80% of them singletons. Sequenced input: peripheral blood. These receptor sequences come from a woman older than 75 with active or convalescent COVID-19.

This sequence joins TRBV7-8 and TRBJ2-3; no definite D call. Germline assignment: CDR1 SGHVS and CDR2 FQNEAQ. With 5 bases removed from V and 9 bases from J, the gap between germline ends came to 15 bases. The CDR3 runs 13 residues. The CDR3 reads CASSLDIEVTQYF. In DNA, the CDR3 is TGTGCCAGCAGCCTAGATATTGAGGTCACGCAGTATTTT.

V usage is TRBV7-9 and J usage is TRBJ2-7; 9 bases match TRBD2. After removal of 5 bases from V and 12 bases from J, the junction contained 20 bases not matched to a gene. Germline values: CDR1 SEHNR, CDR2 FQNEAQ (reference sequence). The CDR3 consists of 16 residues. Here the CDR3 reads CASSPRIAGETGVLYF. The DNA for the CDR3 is TGTGCCAGCAGCCCCCGCATAGCGGGAGAAACAGGAGTGCTGTACTTC.

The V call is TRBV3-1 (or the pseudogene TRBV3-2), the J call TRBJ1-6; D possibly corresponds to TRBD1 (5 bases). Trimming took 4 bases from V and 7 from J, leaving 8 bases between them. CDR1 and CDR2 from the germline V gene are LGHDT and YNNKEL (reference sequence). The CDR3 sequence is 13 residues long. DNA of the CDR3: TGTGCCAGCAGCCCCCGACAGAATTCACCCCTCCACTTT. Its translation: CASSPRQNSPLHF.

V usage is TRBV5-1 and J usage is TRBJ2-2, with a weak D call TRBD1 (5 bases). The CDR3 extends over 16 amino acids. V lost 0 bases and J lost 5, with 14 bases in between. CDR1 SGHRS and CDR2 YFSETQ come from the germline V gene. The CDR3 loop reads CASSLEGAIGTGELFF. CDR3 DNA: TGCGCCAGCAGCTTGGAAGGGGCTATTGGTACCGGGGAGCTGTTTTTT.

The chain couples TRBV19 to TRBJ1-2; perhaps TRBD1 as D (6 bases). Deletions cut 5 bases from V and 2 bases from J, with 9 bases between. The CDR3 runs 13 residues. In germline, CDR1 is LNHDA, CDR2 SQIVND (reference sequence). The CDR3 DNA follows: TGTGCCAGTAGTCGAGGACAGAACTATGGCTACACCTTC. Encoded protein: CASSRGQNYGYTF.

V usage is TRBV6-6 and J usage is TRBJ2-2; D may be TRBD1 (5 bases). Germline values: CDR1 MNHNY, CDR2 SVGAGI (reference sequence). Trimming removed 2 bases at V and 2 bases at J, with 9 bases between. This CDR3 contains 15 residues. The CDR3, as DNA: TGTGCCAGCAGTTACCCTACAGGAAACACCGGGGAGCTGTTTTTT. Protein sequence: CASSYPTGNTGELFF.

The CDR3 spells CASLTGDGSPLHF. The CDR3 DNA sequence: TGTGCCAGCCTGACAGGGGACGGTTCACCCCTCCACTTT. The V gene is TRBV28, the J gene TRBJ1-6; 8 positions match TRBD1. CDR3 length: 13 residues. CDR1 and CDR2 from the germline V gene are MDHEN and SYDVKM. J gave up 9 bases and V 8 bases, and 6 bases lay outside the gene matches. Using reference TRBV28 and TRBJ1-6 for the parts outside the CDR3, the full variable domain is DVKVTQSSRYLVKRTGEKVFLECVQDMDHENMFWYRQDPGLGLRLIYFSYDVKMKEKGDIPEGYSVSREKKERFSLILESASTNQTSMYLCASLTGDGSPLHFGNGTRLTVT.

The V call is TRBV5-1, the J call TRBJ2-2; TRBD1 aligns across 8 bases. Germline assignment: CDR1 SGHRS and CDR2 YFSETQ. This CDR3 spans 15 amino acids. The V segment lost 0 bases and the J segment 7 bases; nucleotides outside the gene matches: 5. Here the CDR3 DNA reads TGCGCCAGCAGCTTGGGGGCGACAGGGGACGGGGAGCTGTTTTTT. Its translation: CASSLGATGDGELFF.

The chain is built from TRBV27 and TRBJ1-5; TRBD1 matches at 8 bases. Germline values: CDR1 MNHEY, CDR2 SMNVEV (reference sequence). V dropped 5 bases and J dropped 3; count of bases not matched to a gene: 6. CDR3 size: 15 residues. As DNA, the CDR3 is TGTGCCAGCAGTCCCCGACAGGGGATCAATCAGCCCCAGCATTTT. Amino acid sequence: CASSPRQGINQPQHF.

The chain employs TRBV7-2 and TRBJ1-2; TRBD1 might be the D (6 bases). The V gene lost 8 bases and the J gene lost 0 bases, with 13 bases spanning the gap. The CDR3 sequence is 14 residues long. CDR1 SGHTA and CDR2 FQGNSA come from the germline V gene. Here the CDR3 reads CASEFQGTNYGYTF. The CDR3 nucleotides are TGTGCCAGCGAATTCCAGGGGACTAACTATGGCTACACCTTC.

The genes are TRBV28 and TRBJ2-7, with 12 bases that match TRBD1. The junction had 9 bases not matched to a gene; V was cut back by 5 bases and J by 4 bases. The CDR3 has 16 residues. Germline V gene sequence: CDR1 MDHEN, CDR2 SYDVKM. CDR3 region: CASSPTGTGGGYEQYF. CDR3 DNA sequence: TGTGCCAGCAGTCCTACCGGGACAGGGGGCGGGTACGAGCAGTACTTC.

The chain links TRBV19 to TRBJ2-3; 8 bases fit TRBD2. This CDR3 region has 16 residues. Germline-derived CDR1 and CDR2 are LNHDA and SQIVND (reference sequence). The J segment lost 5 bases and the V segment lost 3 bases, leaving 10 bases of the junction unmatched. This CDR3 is CASSMSGSGNRDTQYF. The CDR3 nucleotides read TGTGCCAGTAGTATGAGTGGTAGCGGGAATAGAGATACGCAGTATTTT.

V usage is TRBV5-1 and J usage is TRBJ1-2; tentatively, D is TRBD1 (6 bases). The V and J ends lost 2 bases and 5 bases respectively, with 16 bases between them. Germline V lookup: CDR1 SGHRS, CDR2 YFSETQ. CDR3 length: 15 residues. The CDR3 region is CASSFGLPRGYGYTF. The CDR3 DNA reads TGCGCCAGCAGCTTTGGCCTCCCCAGGGGATATGGCTACACCTTC.

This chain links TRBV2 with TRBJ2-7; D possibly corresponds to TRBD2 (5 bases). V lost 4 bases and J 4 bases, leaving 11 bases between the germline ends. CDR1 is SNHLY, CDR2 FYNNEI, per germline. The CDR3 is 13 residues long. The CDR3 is CASSGETWYEQYF. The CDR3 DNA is TGTGCCAGCAGTGGGGAGACCTGGTACGAGCAGTACTTC.

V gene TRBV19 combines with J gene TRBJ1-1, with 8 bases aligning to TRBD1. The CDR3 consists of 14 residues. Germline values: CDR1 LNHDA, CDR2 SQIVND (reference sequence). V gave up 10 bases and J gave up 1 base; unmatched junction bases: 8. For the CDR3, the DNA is TGTGCCATTAAAGCGACAGGGGAGAACACTGAAGCTTTCTTT. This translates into CAIKATGENTEAFF.

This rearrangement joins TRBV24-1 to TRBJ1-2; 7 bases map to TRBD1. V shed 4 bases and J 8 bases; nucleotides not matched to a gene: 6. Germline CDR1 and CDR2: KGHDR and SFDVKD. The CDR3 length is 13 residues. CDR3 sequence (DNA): TGTGCCACCAGTGAGGACAGGTTGGGGGGCTACACCTTC. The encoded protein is CATSEDRLGGYTF.

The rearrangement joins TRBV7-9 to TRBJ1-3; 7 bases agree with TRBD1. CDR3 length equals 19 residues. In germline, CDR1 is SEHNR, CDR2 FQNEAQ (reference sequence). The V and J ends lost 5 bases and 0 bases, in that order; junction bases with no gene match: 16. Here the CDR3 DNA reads TGTGCCAGCAGCCTGCAAGCCTTCACAGGGGTAGACTCTGGAAACACCATATATTTT. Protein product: CASSLQAFTGVDSGNTIYF. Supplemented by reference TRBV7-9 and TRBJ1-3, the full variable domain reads DTGVSQNPRHKITKRGQNVTFRCDPISEHNRLYWYRQTLGQGPEFLTYFQNEAQLEKSRLLSDRFSAERPKGSFSTLEIQRTEQGDSAMYLCASSLQAFTGVDSGNTIYFGEGSWLTVV.

The CDR3 coding sequence is TGCGCCAGCAGCTCGGGGGTGGAAGAGACCCAGTACTTC. This translates into CASSSGVEETQYF. The rearrangement uses TRBV5-1 and TRBJ2-5; maybe TRBD2 (6 bases). Germline V gives CDR1 SGHRS, CDR2 YFSETQ. The CDR3 sequence is 13 residues long. The germline V and J ends were trimmed by 3 bases and 3 bases, with 9 bases remaining between them.

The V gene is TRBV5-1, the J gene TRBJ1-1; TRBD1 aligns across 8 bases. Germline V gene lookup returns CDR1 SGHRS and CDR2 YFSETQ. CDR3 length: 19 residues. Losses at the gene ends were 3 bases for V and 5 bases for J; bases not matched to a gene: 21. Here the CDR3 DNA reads TGCGCCAGCAGCTGGGGGAGGACAGGGAGGCTTCATCGGGGAACTGAAGCTTTCTTT. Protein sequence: CASSWGRTGRLHRGTEAFF. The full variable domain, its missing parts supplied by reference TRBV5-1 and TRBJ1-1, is KAGVTQTPRYLIKTRGQQVTLSCSPISGHRSVSWYQQTPGQGLQFLFEYFSETQRNKGNFPGRFSGRQFSNSRSEMNVSTLELGDSALYLCASSWGRTGRLHRGTEAFFGQGTRLTVV.

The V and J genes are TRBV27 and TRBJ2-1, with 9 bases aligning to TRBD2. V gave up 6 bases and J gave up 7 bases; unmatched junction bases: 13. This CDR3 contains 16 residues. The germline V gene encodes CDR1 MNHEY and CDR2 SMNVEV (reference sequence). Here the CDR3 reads CASSRRALAGYNEQFF. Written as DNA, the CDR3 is TGTGCCAGCAGCCGTAGGGCTCTAGCGGGATATAATGAGCAGTTCTTC.